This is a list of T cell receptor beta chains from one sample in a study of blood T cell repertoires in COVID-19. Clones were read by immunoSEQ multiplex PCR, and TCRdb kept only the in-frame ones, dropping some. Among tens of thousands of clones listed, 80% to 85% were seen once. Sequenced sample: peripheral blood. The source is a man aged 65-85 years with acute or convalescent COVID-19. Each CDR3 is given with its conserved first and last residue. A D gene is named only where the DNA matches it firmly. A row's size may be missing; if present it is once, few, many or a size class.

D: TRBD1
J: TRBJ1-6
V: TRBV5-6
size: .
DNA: TGTGCCAGCAGCCGCGGACAGGGTCAATCACCCCTCCACTTT
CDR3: CASSRGQGQSPLHF

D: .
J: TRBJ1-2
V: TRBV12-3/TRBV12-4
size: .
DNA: TGTGCCAGCAAGACAGCTAACTATGGCTACACCTTC
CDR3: CASKTANYGYTF

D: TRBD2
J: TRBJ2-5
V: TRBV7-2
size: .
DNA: TGTGCCAGCAGCTTAGACCTAGCGGGAGGTCTGAAGACCCAGTACTTC
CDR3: CASSLDLAGGLKTQYF

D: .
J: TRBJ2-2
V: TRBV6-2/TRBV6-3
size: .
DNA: TGTGCCAGCAGTAGGATATCAGGTTCCGGGGAGCTGTTTTTT
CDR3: CASSRISGSGELFF

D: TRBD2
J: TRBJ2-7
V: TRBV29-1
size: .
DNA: TGCAGCGTTGCCCTAGCGGGAGTTTTGTTCCAGCAGTACTTC
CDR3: CSVALAGVLFQQYF

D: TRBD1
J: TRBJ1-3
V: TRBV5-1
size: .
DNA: TGCGCCAGCAGCTTGATTGCTGGGGACAGGGCGAACACCATATATTTT
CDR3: CASSLIAGDRANTIYF

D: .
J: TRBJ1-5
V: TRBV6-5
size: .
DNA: TGTGCCAGCAGTTACCACCCCCGGGATACTCAGCCCCAGCATTTT
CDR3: CASSYHPRDTQPQHF

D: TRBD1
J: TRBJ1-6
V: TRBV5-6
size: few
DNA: TGTGCCAGCAGCTCGATTGACAGGGCCTATAATTCACCCCTCCACTTT
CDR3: CASSSIDRAYNSPLHF

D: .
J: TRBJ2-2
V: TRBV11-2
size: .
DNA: TGTGCCAGCAGCTTAGATAGTGCCGCGAACACCGGGGAGCTGTTTTTT
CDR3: CASSLDSAANTGELFF

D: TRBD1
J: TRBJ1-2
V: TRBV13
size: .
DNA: TGTGCCAGCAGACCGACCGGACAGGTCTACACCTTC
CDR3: CASRPTGQVYTF

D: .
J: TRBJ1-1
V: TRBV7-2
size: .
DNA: TGTGCCAGCAGCTTAACCAGTCTGAACACTGAAGCTTTCTTT
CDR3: CASSLTSLNTEAFF

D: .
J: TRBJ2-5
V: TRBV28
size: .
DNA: TGTGCCAGCAGTCAGGCCGGGACTCCGGGGGAGACCCAGTACTTC
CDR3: CASSQAGTPGETQYF

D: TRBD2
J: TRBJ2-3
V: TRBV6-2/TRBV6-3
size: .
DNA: TGTGCCAGCAGTTACGCTAGCGGCCTGGGGACAGATACGCAGTATTTT
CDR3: CASSYASGLGTDTQYF

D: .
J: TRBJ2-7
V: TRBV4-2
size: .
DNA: TGTGCCAGCAGCCAAGAATGGAGGTCCTACGAGCAGTACTTC
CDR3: CASSQEWRSYEQYF

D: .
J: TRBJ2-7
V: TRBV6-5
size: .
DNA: TGTGCCAGCAGTCTCAGCGGTACTTCCTACGAGCAGTACTTC
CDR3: CASSLSGTSYEQYF

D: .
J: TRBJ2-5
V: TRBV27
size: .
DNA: TGTGCCAGCAGTTTAGCCGGGGGGCGCCAAGAGACCCAGTACTTC
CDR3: CASSLAGGRQETQYF